Following are 17 T cell receptor beta chains from one sample sequenced in a study of T cell responses to AZD1222 COVID-19 vaccine. Assay used: immunoSEQ multiplex PCR; TCRdb lists only in-frame clones, some missing. The sample consists of about 120,000 clones, 70% to 90% of them appearing once. This specimen consisted of peripheral blood, obtained on day 0 of AZD1222 vaccination. These receptors originate from an adult in good health.

V usage is TRBV30 and J usage is TRBJ1-1, with D tentatively TRBD1 (5 bases). The CDR3 length is 15 residues. Germline values: CDR1 GTSNPN, CDR2 SVGIG (reference sequence). The V end lost 3 bases, the J end lost 0 bases, and 14 bases lay between the germline ends. CDR3 region: CAWSPLDSLNTEAFF. Written as DNA, the CDR3 is TGTGCCTGGAGCCCGCTTGACAGCCTGAACACTGAAGCTTTCTTT.

V is TRBV7-2 and J is TRBJ2-1; D perhaps matches TRBD2 (5 bases). Trimming stripped 5 bases from V and 7 bases from J, with 12 bases between. This CDR3 region has 13 residues. Per germline, CDR1 SGHTA and CDR2 FQGNSA. CDR3 coding DNA: TGTGCCAGCAGCGGCCTCCGGAGGAATGAGCAGTTCTTC. As protein: CASSGLRRNEQFF.

The chain uses TRBV7-9 and TRBJ1-3, with 7 bases aligning to TRBD1. CDR1 and CDR2 (germline): SEHNR, FQNEAQ (reference sequence). V lost 0 bases and J lost 4; bases outside the gene matches: 9. The CDR3 has 17 amino acids. CDR3 bases: TGTGCCAGCAGCTTAGCTCGGAGACAGGGAACGGGAAACACCATATATTTT. Its protein product is CASSLARRQGTGNTIYF.

V usage is TRBV19 and J usage is TRBJ2-7, with unresolved D. The CDR3 is made up of 16 amino acids. Germline-derived CDR1 and CDR2 are LNHDA and SQIVND (reference sequence). V was pared by 0 bases and J by 3 bases, with 15 bases between. CDR3: CASSIDRSEAFYEQYF. The CDR3 region has the DNA TGTGCCAGTAGTATAGATCGGTCAGAGGCATTCTACGAGCAGTACTTC.

Note on this clone: Other DNA sequences in this specimen translate into the identical CDR3. The chain carries TRBV24-1 and TRBJ2-2; D may be TRBD2 (6 bases). From germline, CDR1 is KGHDR and CDR2 SFDVKD. V dropped 5 bases and J dropped 5 bases, with 11 bases sitting between them. This CDR3 has 14 amino acids. The CDR3 protein is CATSVQGGTGELFF. The CDR3 nucleotides read TGTGCCACCAGTGTCCAGGGAGGAACCGGGGAGCTGTTTTTT.

This clone was seen a single time. The chain carries TRBV7-3 and TRBJ2-7, with D perhaps matching TRBD1 (6 bases). The V gene's germline CDR1 is SGHTA and CDR2 FQGTGA. The CDR3 is 14 amino acids. Trimming shortened V by 6 bases and J by 0 bases, and 12 bases separated the two germline ends. The CDR3, as DNA: TGTGCCAGCAGACGGGACATAAACTCCTACGAGCAGTACTTC. It translates to CASRRDINSYEQYF.

The genes are TRBV19 and TRBJ2-7; D might be TRBD1 (5 bases). Trimming took off 5 bases at V and 4 bases at J, with 18 bases between the two ends. The germline CDR1 and CDR2 sequences are LNHDA and SQIVND (reference sequence). The CDR3 totals 15 residues. CDR3 coding DNA: TGTGCCAGTAGTTCTGACAGCCAGTTCCCTTACGAGCAGTACTTC. Translation: CASSSDSQFPYEQYF.

CDR3 amino acids: CASSLVSGGTEAFF. The CDR3 bases are TGTGCCAGCAGCTTAGTGTCTGGGGGGACTGAAGCTTTCTTT. This sequence joins TRBV5-6 and TRBJ1-1; maybe TRBD1 (5 bases). The germline V and J ends were trimmed by 2 bases and 5 bases, with 13 bases remaining between them. The CDR3 sequence is 14 residues long. Looked up from germline, CDR1 is SGHDT and CDR2 is YYEEEE.

This chain links TRBV5-4 with TRBJ1-2, with D unresolved. The V and J ends lost 2 bases and 4 bases respectively, with 9 bases between them. This CDR3 has 13 amino acids. Per germline, CDR1 SGHNT and CDR2 YYREEE (reference sequence). Written as DNA, the CDR3 is TGTGCCAGCAGCTTTGAGCGATTCTATGGCTACACCTTC. Translated: CASSFERFYGYTF.

The V and J genes are TRBV6-2 or TRBV6-3 and TRBJ1-4, with 7 positions matching TRBD1. Germline V gives CDR1 MNHEY, CDR2 SVGEGT. CDR3 size: 16 residues. V shed 2 bases, J shed 7 bases, and the junction held 10 bases outside the gene matches. The CDR3 nucleotides are TGTGCCAGCAGTTACCCTCGGACAGGAGGCGTTGAAAAACTGTTTTTT. This sequence encodes CASSYPRTGGVEKLFF.

The chain joins TRBV30 to TRBJ2-7; D is unresolved. This CDR3 comprises 11 residues. Germline CDR1 GTSNPN, CDR2 SVGIG (reference sequence). V lost 5 bases and J 3 bases, leaving 8 bases between the germline ends. The CDR3 coding sequence is TGTGCCTGGGGATCCGTCTACGAGCAGTACTTC. Translated, it gives CAWGSVYEQYF.

This rearrangement joins TRBV10-3 to TRBJ2-1; 8 nucleotides line up with TRBD2. V dropped 1 base and J dropped 5; count of bases not matched to a gene: 7. The CDR3 has 16 residues. Germline CDR1 ENHRY, CDR2 SYGVKD. Written as DNA, the CDR3 is TGTGCCATCAGTGAGTTTCCAGCGGGAGTAGACAATGAGCAGTTCTTC. Translation gives CAISEFPAGVDNEQFF.

The chain uses TRBV6-5 and TRBJ1-1; D gene uncertain. Trimming left V 0 bases short and J 1 base short, with 6 bases between. CDR3 size: 14 residues. Germline CDR1 MNHEY, CDR2 SVGAGI. Written as DNA, the CDR3 is TGTGCCAGCAGTTACTCGACCGGGAACACTGAAGCTTTCTTT. It is translated as CASSYSTGNTEAFF.

This clone appeared once. CDR3 residues: CASSPAAGYEQYF. DNA of the CDR3: TGTGCCAGCTCACCAGCTGCCGGTTACGAGCAGTACTTC. The chain employs TRBV18 and TRBJ2-7; unclear D gene. CDR1 and CDR2 from the germline V gene are KGHSH and LQKENI. This CDR3 is built from 13 residues. V was cut by 2 bases and J by 4 bases, with 9 bases left in between.

This chain links TRBV9 with TRBJ2-2, with 7 bases matching TRBD1. The V gene's germline CDR1 is SGDLS and CDR2 YYNGEE. The CDR3 has 15 amino acids. The ends lost 2 bases at V and 4 bases at J; junction bases unmatched: 5. The CDR3 sequence is CASSVTGSGTGELFF. In DNA, the CDR3 is TGTGCCAGCAGCGTGACAGGGTCAGGCACCGGGGAGCTGTTTTTT.

CDR3 loop: CSAADSYEQYF. The CDR3 DNA reads as TGCAGTGCTGCGGACAGCTACGAGCAGTACTTC. The rearrangement joins TRBV20-1 to TRBJ2-7, with D possibly matching TRBD1 (6 bases). The CDR3 covers 11 residues. Trimming removed 5 bases at V and 3 bases at J, with 8 bases between. Germline CDR1 reads DFQATT; CDR2 reads SNEGSKA (reference sequence).

The chain combines TRBV7-2 with TRBJ2-7, with no clear D. The CDR3 sequence is 14 residues long. The germline gives CDR1 SGHTA, CDR2 FQGNSA. V lost 5 bases and J lost 2, with 13 bases in between. CDR3: CASSPSPQTYEQYF. CDR3 DNA: TGTGCCAGCAGCCCCAGTCCACAAACCTACGAGCAGTACTTC.